A selection of T cell receptor beta chains follows, all from one sample in a study of T cells after yellow fever vaccination. Using its own MiXCR run on the 5' RACE reads, TCRdb lists one record per CDR3 protein. This sample carries 250,000 or so distinct CDR3 sequences, over 3% of them seen once, and the ten largest clones take 15% to 20%. The sequences come from PBMCs, collected 15 days after the yellow fever booster vaccination. The source of these receptors is a man aged 18 to 29 who received the YFV17D yellow fever vaccine. CDR3s include the opening cysteine and the closing phenylalanine or tryptophan. Each record gives: clone size, V gene, J gene, D gene, CDR3 DNA, CDR3 protein. The D gene is left open where the match is weak. Not all rows give a size; the values are once, few, many and, for expanded clones, a class.

many	TRBV12-3/TRBV12-4	TRBJ2-2	NA	TGTGCCAGCAGTTTCAACGCCGGGGAGCTGTTTTTT	CASSFNAGELFF
many	TRBV5-4	TRBJ2-3	NA	TGTGCCAGCAGCCTGGTGGGGACAACCGCTACAGATACGCAGTATTTT	CASSLVGTTATDTQYF
many	TRBV28	TRBJ1-1	NA	TGTGCCAGCAGTGTTTACAGGGCCGGAGGTTCTGAAGCTTTCTTT	CASSVYRAGGSEAFF
many	TRBV4-2	TRBJ2-1	TRBD2	TGTGCCAGCAGCCAAGCGGCTAGCGGGGACAATGAGCAGTTCTTC	CASSQAASGDNEQFF
many	TRBV3-1	TRBJ2-7	NA	TGTGCCAGCAGCCAGAGGGGTACCTACGAGCAGTACTTC	CASSQRGTYEQYF
many	TRBV19	TRBJ1-4	TRBD1	TGTGCCAGTAGAACGACAGGGGAAGATGAAAAACTGTTTTTT	CASRTTGEDEKLFF
many	TRBV6-5	TRBJ2-3	TRBD1	TGTGCCAGCAGTTACTGGACAGGCGAAAAGGCAGATACGCAGTATTTT	CASSYWTGEKADTQYF
many	TRBV12-3/TRBV12-4	TRBJ2-5	TRBD2	TGTGCCAGCAGTTTAGTTGCGGGGGGACTCCAAGAGACCCAGTACTTC	CASSLVAGGLQETQYF
NA	TRBV30	TRBJ1-2	NA	TGTGCCTGGAGTGGGGCCGGGCCGTTTAACTATGGCTACACCTTC	CAWSGAGPFNYGYTF
many	TRBV9	TRBJ2-2	NA	TGTGCCAGCAGCGTAGGGGCCCACACGGGAACCGGGGAGCTGTTTTTT	CASSVGAHTGTGELFF
many	TRBV18	TRBJ2-3	NA	TGTGCCAGCTCACCACTAGACCTCACAGATACGCAGTATTTT	CASSPLDLTDTQYF
many	TRBV7-9	TRBJ2-3	NA	TGTGCCAGCAGCTCTTGGGACTGGACTAGCACAGATACGCAGTATTTT	CASSSWDWTSTDTQYF
many	TRBV27	TRBJ2-2	NA	TGTGCCAGCAGTTCCCCGATCACCGGGGAGCTGTTTTTT	CASSSPITGELFF
many	TRBV7-9	TRBJ1-1	TRBD1	TGTGCCAGCAGCCGCGGGACAGGGGGCTTGACGACTGAAGCTTTCTTT	CASSRGTGGLTTEAFF
many	TRBV27	TRBJ2-2	NA	TGTGCCAGCAGTTTAGTCACCGGGGAGCTGTTTTTT	CASSLVTGELFF
many	TRBV5-5	TRBJ2-1	NA	TGTGCCAGCAGCGATATGGGGGCGGGACACTACAATGAGCAGTTCTTC	CASSDMGAGHYNEQFF
many	TRBV20-1	TRBJ1-2	TRBD1	TGCAGTGCTAGAGGCGACAGGGTTGATGGCTACACCTTC	CSARGDRVDGYTF
many	TRBV20-1	TRBJ2-7	TRBD2	TGCAGTGCTAGAGATGGGGGACTAACCTACGAGCAGTACTTC	CSARDGGLTYEQYF
many	TRBV12-3/TRBV12-4	TRBJ1-4	NA	TGTGCCAGCAGTTTTCACAGCGAAAAACTGTTTTTT	CASSFHSEKLFF
many	TRBV6-2/TRBV6-3	TRBJ2-2	NA	TGTGCCAGCAGTTTATGGTCGAACCTGGGGGAGCTGTTTTTT	CASSLWSNLGELFF
NA	TRBV5-1	TRBJ1-4	TRBD1	TGCGCCAGCAGCACCGCCGGGACAGGGGAGGAAAAACTGTTTTTT	CASSTAGTGEEKLFF
many	TRBV29-1	TRBJ2-7	NA	TGCAGCGTTGGCGGGGCGGTACGGGGCTACGAGCAGTACTTC	CSVGGAVRGYEQYF
many	TRBV10-3	TRBJ1-2	NA	TGTGCCATCAGCCCCCAGGCTGCTCCAAACTATGGCTACACCTTC	CAISPQAAPNYGYTF
many	TRBV12-3/TRBV12-4	TRBJ2-4	NA	TGTGCCAGCAGTTTCAGGGGTATGGCAGACATTCAGTACTTC	CASSFRGMADIQYF
many	TRBV5-1	TRBJ2-3	TRBD1	TGCGCCAGCGCGACAGGGAGCTTTACCGATACGCAGTATTTT	CASATGSFTDTQYF
many	TRBV6-5	TRBJ2-3	NA	TGTGCCAGCAGTTACCGCGGGGCACCGCAGTATTTT	CASSYRGAPQYF
many	TRBV23-1	TRBJ1-5	TRBD1	TGCGCCAGCAGTTCGCCGGGACAGGGGGAGGAGGGACAGCCCCAGCATTTT	CASSSPGQGEEGQPQHF
many	TRBV27	TRBJ1-6	NA	TGTGCCAGCAGTTTATATGGGCAGGGTTTTTCACCCCTCCACTTT	CASSLYGQGFSPLHF
many	TRBV4-1	TRBJ1-4	NA	TGCGCCAGCAGCCAAGTAGGCGGTGAAAAACTGTTTTTT	CASSQVGGEKLFF
NA	TRBV7-2	TRBJ1-1	TRBD1	TGTGCCAGCAGCACCGGGACAGGTTACGCTTTCTTT	CASSTGTGYAFF
NA	TRBV12-3/TRBV12-4	TRBJ2-3	TRBD2	TGTGCCAGCAGTTTTCACCTAGCGGGGGTAACAGATACGCAGTATTTT	CASSFHLAGVTDTQYF
many	TRBV10-3	TRBJ2-3	NA	TGTGCCATCAGTGTGGGGGAATGGGGAACAGATACGCAGTATTTT	CAISVGEWGTDTQYF
NA	TRBV7-8	TRBJ2-6	NA	TGTGCCAGCAGCCCGCGGGGATCCCAAGTCCTGACTTTC	CASSPRGSQVLTF
many	TRBV29-1	TRBJ1-1	NA	TGCAGCGTTGATGCGGTGGGCGAGGTCACTGAAGCTTTCTTT	CSVDAVGEVTEAFF
many	TRBV7-8	TRBJ2-1	NA	TGTGCCAGCAGCTCTCTAGAGGATGAGCAGTTCTTC	CASSSLEDEQFF
many	TRBV11-1	TRBJ1-2	NA	TGTGCCAGCAGCTTCGCCCCCCGGGACACCACTTATGGCTACACCTTC	CASSFAPRDTTYGYTF